This T cell receptor beta chain was profiled in a study of naive and memory T cell subsets. Study-wide points: Naive repertoires, especially CD8, held a few larger clonotypes, possibly memory cells re-expressing CD45RA.

The beta constant-region primer was an equimolar mix of two oligonucleotides covering TRBC1 and TRBC2. The ligated cDNA underwent four PCR rounds using SP2 and nested alpha and beta constant-region primers. A single record per CDR3 protein comes from TCRdb applying MiXCR to the UMI-ligation and nested PCR reads. The profile shows 150,000 or so distinct CDR3 sequences, 20% to 25% of them singletons. There are a few counts of this clonotype. Its target is not known. V lost 5 bases and J 0 bases, leaving 11 bases between the germline ends. The CDR3 extends over 15 amino acids. CDR1 and CDR2 from the germline V gene are MNHEY and SMNVEV (reference sequence).

The V and J genes are TRBV27 and TRBJ2-1, with a weak D call TRBD2 (5 bases). The source is a human donor in good health. Sequencing used naive CD4+ T cells from blood. This CDR3 is CASSRTRPSYNEQFF. The DNA for the CDR3 is TGTGCCAGCAGTAGAACTAGACCCTCCTACAATGAGCAGTTCTTC.